The TCR beta chain described here comes from a study of CD8 T cells in ankylosing spondylitis. Study-wide findings and caveats: Blood from ankylosing spondylitis patients appeared to carry a characteristic roughly eight-variant TCR beta motif.

TCRdb recomputed calls from the 5' RACE reads with MiXCR, one row per CDR3 protein. Here the sample spans some 140,000 distinct CDR3 sequences, approximately 7.3% being singletons. This clonotype was counted many times. Its antigen remains unidentified. The CDR3 is made up of 15 amino acids. Trimming pared 2 bases from V and 0 bases from J, leaving 8 bases between. Sequencing input: blood, either unsorted or a sorted T cell fraction (not recorded which). The chain links TRBV12-3 or TRBV12-4 to TRBJ2-4; maybe TRBD2 (5 bases). The receptor's source is a female donor with ankylosing spondylitis or in good health (not recorded which). CDR3 protein: CASSLRGLAKNIQYF. The CDR3 DNA reads TGTGCCAGCAGTTTACGGGGTCTAGCCAAAAACATTCAGTACTTC.